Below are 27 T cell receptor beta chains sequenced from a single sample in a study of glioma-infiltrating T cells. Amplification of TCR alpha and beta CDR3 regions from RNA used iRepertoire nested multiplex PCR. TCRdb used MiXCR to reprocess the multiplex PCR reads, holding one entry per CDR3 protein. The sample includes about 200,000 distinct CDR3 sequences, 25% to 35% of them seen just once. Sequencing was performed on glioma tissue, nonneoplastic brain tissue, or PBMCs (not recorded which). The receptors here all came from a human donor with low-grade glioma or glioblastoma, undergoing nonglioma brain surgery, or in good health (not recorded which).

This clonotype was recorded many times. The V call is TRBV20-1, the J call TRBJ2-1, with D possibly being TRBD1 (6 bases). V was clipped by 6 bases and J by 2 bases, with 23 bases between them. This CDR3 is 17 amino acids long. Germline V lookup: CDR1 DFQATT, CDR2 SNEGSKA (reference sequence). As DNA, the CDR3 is TGCAGTGCCCGACCTAGATTGGCGACAGGTGCCTACAATGAGCAGTTCTTC. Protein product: CSARPRLATGAYNEQFF.

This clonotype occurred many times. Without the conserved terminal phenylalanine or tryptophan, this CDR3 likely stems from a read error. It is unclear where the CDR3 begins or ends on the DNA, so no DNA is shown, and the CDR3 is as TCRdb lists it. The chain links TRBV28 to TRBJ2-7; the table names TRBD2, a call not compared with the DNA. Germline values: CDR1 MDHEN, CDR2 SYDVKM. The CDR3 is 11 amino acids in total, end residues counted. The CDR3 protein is CASGDVRGLII.

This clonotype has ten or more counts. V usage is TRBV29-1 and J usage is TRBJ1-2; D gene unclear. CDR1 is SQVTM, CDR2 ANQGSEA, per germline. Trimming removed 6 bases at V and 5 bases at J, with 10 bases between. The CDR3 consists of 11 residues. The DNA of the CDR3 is TGCAGCGTAGTCGTAGGGTATGGCTACACCTTC. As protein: CSVVVGYGYTF. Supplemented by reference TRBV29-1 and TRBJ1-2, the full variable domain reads SAVISQKPSRDICQRGTSLTIQCQVDSQVTMMFWYRQQPGQSLTLIATANQGSEATYESGFVIDKFPISRPNLTFSTLTVSNMSPEDSSIYLCSVVVGYGYTFGSGTRLTVV.

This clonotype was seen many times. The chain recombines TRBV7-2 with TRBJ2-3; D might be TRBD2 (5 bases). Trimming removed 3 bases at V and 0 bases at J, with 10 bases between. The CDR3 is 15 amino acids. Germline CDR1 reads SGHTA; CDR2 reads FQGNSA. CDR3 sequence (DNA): TGTGCCAGCAGCTTCGGCGGGTTGAGCACAGATACGCAGTATTTT. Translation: CASSFGGLSTDTQYF.

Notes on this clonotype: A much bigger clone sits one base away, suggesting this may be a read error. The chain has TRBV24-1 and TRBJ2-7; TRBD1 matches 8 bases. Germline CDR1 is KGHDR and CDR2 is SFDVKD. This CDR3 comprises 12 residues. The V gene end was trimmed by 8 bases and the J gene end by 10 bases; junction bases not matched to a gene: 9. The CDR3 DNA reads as TGTGCCACCAATGCCGACAGGGGACCCCAGTACTTC. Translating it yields CATNADRGPQYF.

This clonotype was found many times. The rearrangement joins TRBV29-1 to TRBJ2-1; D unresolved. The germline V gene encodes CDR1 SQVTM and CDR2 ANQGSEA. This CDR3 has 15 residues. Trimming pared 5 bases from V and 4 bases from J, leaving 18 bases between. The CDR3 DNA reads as TGCAGCGTTCTGCACCCGGACCAGCAGTACAATGAGCAGTTCTTC. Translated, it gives CSVLHPDQQYNEQFF.

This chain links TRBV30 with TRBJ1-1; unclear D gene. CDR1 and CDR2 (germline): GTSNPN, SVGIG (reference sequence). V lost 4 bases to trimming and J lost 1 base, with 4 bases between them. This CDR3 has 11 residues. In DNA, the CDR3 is TGTGCCTGGAAGCAGAACACTGAAGCTTTCTTT. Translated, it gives CAWKQNTEAFF.

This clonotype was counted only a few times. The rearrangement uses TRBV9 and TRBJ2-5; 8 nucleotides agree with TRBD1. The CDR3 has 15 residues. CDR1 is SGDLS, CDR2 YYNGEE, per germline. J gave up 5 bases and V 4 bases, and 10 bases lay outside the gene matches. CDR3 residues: CASSLRTGNGETQYF. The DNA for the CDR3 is TGTGCCAGCAGCCTCAGGACAGGGAATGGGGAGACCCAGTACTTC.

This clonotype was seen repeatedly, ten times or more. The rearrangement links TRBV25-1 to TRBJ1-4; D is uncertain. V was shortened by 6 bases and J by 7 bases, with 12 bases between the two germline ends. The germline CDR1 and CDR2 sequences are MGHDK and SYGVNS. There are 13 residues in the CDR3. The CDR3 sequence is CASREVMGEKLFF. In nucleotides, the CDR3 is TGTGCCAGCAGGGAGGTGATGGGTGAAAAACTGTTTTTT.

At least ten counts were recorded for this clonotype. This CDR3 is CSAAGRAASSYEQYF. DNA of the CDR3: TGCAGTGCAGCCGGGCGGGCGGCTAGCTCCTACGAGCAGTACTTC. The chain is built from TRBV20-1 and TRBJ2-7; D is possibly TRBD2 (5 bases). The CDR3 contains 15 residues. Germline CDR1 DFQATT, CDR2 SNEGSKA (reference sequence). Trimming removed 6 bases at V and 0 bases at J, with 18 bases between.

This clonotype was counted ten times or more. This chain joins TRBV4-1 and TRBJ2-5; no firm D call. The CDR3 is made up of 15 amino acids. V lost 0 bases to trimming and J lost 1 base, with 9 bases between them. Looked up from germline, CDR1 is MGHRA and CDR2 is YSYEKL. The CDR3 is CASSQDLAVQETQYF. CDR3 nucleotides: TGCGCCAGCAGCCAAGATTTGGCGGTCCAAGAGACCCAGTACTTC.

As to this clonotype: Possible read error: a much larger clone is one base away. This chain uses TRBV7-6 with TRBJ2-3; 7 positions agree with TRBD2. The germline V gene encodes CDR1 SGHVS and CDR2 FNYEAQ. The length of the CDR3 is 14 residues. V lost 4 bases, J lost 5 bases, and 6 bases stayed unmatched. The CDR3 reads CASSSGTTIDTQYF. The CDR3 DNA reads TGTGCCAGCAGCTCCGGGACTACCATAGATACGCAGTATTTT.

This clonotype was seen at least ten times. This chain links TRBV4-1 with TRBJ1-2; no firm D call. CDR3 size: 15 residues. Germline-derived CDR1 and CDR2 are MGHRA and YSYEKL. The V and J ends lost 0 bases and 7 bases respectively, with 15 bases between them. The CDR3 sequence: CASSQEQSGRLGYTF. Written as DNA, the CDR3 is TGCGCCAGCAGCCAAGAGCAGTCCGGACGCCTTGGCTACACCTTC.

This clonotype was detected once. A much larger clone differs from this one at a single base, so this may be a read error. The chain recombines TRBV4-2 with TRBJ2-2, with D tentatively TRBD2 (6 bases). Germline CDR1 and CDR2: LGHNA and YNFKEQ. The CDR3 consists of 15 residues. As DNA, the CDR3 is TGTGCCAGCAGCCGTCAGGCGGGAAACACCGTGGAGCTGTTTTTT. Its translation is CASSRQAGNTVELFF.

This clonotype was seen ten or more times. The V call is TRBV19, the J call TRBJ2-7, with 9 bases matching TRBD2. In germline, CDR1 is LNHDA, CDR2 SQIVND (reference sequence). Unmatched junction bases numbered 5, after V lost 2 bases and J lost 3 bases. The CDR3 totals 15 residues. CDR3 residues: CASSILAGRVYEQYF. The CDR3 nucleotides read TGTGCCAGTAGTATACTAGCGGGAAGGGTCTACGAGCAGTACTTC.

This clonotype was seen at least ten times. The CDR3 loop is CASTKPGGSGANVLTF. In nucleotides, the CDR3 is TGTGCCAGCACCAAGCCGGGGGGGTCTGGGGCCAACGTCCTGACTTTC. J is TRBJ2-6 and V is TRBV6-2 or TRBV6-3; TRBD2 matches 8 bases. After removal of 7 bases from V and 1 base from J, the junction contained 6 bases not matched to a gene. CDR1 is MNHEY, CDR2 SVGEGT, per germline. The CDR3 runs to 16 residues.

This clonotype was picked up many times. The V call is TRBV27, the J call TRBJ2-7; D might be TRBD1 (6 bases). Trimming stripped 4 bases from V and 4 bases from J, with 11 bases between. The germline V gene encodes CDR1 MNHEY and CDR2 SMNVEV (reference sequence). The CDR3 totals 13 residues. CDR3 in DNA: TGTGCCAGCAGTTCGGGACACTTATACGAGCAGTACTTC. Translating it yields CASSSGHLYEQYF.

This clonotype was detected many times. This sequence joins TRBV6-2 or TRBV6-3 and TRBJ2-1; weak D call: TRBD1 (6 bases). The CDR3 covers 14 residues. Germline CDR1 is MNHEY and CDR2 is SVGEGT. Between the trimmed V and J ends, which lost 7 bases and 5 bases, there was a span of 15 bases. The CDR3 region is CASTTRGGNNEQFF. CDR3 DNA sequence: TGTGCCAGCACAACTAGAGGGGGAAACAATGAGCAGTTCTTC.

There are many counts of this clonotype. The CDR3 nucleotides are TGTGCCAGCTCACCAGTGAGTGAGCCAGATACGCAGTATTTT. Translation gives CASSPVSEPDTQYF. The chain carries TRBV18 and TRBJ2-3; no firm D call. The ends were cut back, 2 bases at V and 4 bases at J, with 10 bases in the middle. The CDR3 spans 14 residues. Germline V lookup: CDR1 KGHSH, CDR2 LQKENI.

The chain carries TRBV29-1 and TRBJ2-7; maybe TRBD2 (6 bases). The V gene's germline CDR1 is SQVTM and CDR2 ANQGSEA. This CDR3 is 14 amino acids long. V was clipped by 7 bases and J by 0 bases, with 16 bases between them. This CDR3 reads CSASPGTHSYEQYF. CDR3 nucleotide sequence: TGCAGCGCCTCTCCCGGGACTCACTCCTACGAGCAGTACTTC.

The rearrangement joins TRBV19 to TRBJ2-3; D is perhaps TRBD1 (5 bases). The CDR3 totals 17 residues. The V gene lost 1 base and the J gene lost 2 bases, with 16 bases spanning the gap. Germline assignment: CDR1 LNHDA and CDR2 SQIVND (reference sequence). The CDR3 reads CASSIVERQPPTDTQYF. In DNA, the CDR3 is TGTGCCAGTAGTATAGTGGAGAGACAGCCCCCCACAGATACGCAGTATTTT.

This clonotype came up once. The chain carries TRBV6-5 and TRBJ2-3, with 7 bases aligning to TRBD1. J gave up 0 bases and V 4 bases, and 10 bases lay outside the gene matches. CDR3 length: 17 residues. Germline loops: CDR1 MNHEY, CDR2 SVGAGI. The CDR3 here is CASSSTGEGGSTDTQYF. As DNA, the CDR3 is TGTGCCAGCAGTTCCACAGGGGAAGGGGGCAGCACAGATACGCAGTATTTT.

CDR3 sequence: CASADGTRETQYF. CDR3 sequence (DNA): TGTGCTAGTGCCGACGGGACGCGTGAAACCCAGTACTTC. V and J are TRBV12-5 and TRBJ2-5; D possibly matches TRBD1 or TRBD2 (5 bases each). Germline values: CDR1 LGHNT, CDR2 FRNRAP. The CDR3 contains 13 residues. The ends were cut back, 7 bases at V and 8 bases at J, with 17 bases in the middle.

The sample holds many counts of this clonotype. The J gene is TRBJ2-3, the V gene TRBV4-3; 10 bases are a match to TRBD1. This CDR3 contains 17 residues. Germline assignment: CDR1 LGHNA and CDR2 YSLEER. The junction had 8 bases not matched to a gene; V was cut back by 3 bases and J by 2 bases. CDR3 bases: TGCGCCAGCAGCCAGGGGCTGGGACAGGGGTCCACAGATACGCAGTATTTT. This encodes CASSQGLGQGSTDTQYF.

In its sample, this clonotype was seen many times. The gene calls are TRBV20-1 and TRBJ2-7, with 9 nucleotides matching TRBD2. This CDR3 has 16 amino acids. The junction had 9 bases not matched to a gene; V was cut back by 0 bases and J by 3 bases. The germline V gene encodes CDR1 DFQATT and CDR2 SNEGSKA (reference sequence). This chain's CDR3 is CSARDTSIAGDYEQYF. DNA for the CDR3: TGCAGTGCTAGAGACACAAGCATAGCGGGAGACTACGAGCAGTACTTC.

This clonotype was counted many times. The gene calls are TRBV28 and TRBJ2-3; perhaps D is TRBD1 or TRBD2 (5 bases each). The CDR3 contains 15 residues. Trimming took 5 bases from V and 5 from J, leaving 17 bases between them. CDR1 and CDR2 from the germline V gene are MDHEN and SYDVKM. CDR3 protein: CASSRDLSAGDTQYF. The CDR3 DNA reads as TGTGCCAGCAGTCGGGACCTCTCGGCCGGAGATACGCAGTATTTT.

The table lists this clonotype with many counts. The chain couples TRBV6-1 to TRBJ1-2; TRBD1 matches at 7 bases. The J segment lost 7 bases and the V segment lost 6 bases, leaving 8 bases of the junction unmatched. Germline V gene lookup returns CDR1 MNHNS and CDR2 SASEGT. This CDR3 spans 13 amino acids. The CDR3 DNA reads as TGTGCCAGCAGACCCGACAGGGAATCTGGCTACACCTTC. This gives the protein CASRPDRESGYTF.